The 25 T cell receptor beta chains below were found in one sample sequenced in a study of CD8+ T cells in alopecia areata. Extracted RNA was reverse transcribed, and the resulting cDNA served as sequencing template. The protocol was immunoSEQ multiplex PCR, while the TCRdb copy is restricted to in-frame clones and leaves out a portion. The sample lists more than 150,000 clones, 45% to 75% occurring once. Sample treatment: oral pan-JAK inhibitor, 5-10 mg twice daily. The source was CD4+ T cells sorted from blood, collected at week 4, from a patient treated with tofacitinib. The source of these receptors is a human donor with alopecia areata.

This chain joins TRBV29-1 and TRBJ2-7, with 7 bases lining up with TRBD1. The CDR3 sequence is 11 residues long. V lost 6 bases and J lost 3; bases outside the gene matches: 2. In germline, CDR1 is SQVTM, CDR2 ANQGSEA. In DNA, the CDR3 is TGCAGCGTGGGACAGCACTACGAGCAGTACTTC. Translated, it gives CSVGQHYEQYF.

The chain carries TRBV29-1 and TRBJ1-2; 7 bases fit TRBD1. The CDR3 spans 12 residues. CDR1 and CDR2 from the germline V gene are SQVTM and ANQGSEA. Trimming at V came to 6 bases and at J to 2 bases, leaving 3 bases not matched to a gene. The CDR3 loop reads CSVRGENYGYTF. CDR3 DNA: TGCAGCGTCAGGGGGGAGAACTATGGCTACACCTTC.

The J gene is TRBJ1-2, the V gene TRBV27, with 9 bases aligning to TRBD1. V shed 6 bases and J 3 bases; nucleotides not matched to a gene: 11. Per germline, CDR1 MNHEY and CDR2 SMNVEV (reference sequence). This CDR3 comprises 16 residues. The CDR3 DNA reads TGTGCCAGCAGGCCCCGGACAGGGGTGATAGACTATGGCTACACCTTC. Protein product: CASRPRTGVIDYGYTF.

V is TRBV2 and J is TRBJ1-5; D remains unclear. The CDR3 consists of 13 residues. V was trimmed by 6 bases and J by 3 bases, leaving 9 bases between them. Germline V gene lookup returns CDR1 SNHLY and CDR2 FYNNEI. In nucleotides, the CDR3 is TGTGCCAGCAGGGGCACCTTCAATCAGCCCCAGCATTTT. Its protein is CASRGTFNQPQHF. The entire variable domain, with the rest obtained from reference TRBV2 and TRBJ1-5, is as follows: EPEVTQTPSHQVTQMGQEVILRCVPISNHLYFYWYRQILGQKVEFLVSFYNNEISEKSEIFDDQFSVERPDGSNFTLKIRSTKLEDSAMYFCASRGTFNQPQHFGDGTRLSIL.

There are a few counts of this clone. The CDR3 loop is CASSPPPAYEQYF. The CDR3 nucleotides are TGTGCCAGCAGTCCACCGCCTGCCTACGAGCAGTACTTC. V usage is TRBV28 and J usage is TRBJ2-7; D unclear. Germline CDR1 is MDHEN and CDR2 is SYDVKM. This CDR3 is built from 13 residues. V gave up 5 bases and J gave up 2 bases, with 10 bases separating them.

The CDR3 reads CASSLDGRSTDTQYF. In DNA, the CDR3 is TGTGCCAGCAGTTTAGACGGCCGGAGCACAGATACGCAGTATTTT. The V and J genes are TRBV27 and TRBJ2-3; unclear D gene. This CDR3 region has 15 residues. The ends were cut back, 2 bases at V and 0 bases at J, with 9 bases in the middle. Germline CDR1 reads MNHEY; CDR2 reads SMNVEV (reference sequence).

This chain uses TRBV25-1 with TRBJ2-5, with a possible D match to TRBD2 (7 bases). Trimming pared 4 bases from V and 4 bases from J, leaving 13 bases between. The CDR3 has 14 amino acids. The germline V gene has CDR1 MGHDK and CDR2 SYGVNS. For the CDR3, the DNA is TGTGCCAGCAGTGTGGGGGGGGGCGTAGAGACCCAGTACTTC. Amino acid sequence: CASSVGGGVETQYF. The whole variable domain, remainder taken from reference TRBV25-1 and TRBJ2-5, is EADIYQTPRYLVIGTGKKITLECSQTMGHDKMYWYQQDPGMELHLIHYSYGVNSTEKGDLSSESTVSRIRTEHFPLTLESARPSHTSQYLCASSVGGGVETQYFGPGTRLLVL.

The V gene is TRBV5-1, the J gene TRBJ2-3; D might be TRBD1 or TRBD2, each matching 5 bases. Germline V gives CDR1 SGHRS, CDR2 YFSETQ. With 0 bases removed from V and 2 bases from J, the gap between germline ends came to 13 bases. The CDR3 loop spans 16 amino acids. The CDR3 loop is CASSLVIGGDTDTQYF. In DNA, the CDR3 is TGCGCCAGCAGCTTGGTGATTGGGGGAGACACAGATACGCAGTATTTT.

This chain joins TRBV7-9 and TRBJ2-5, with a weak D call TRBD2 (5 bases). This CDR3 region has 15 residues. Trimming pared 7 bases from V and 1 base from J, leaving 16 bases between. Germline V gene data show CDR1 as SEHNR and CDR2 as FQNEAQ (reference sequence). The CDR3 spells CASTSSGAFQETQYF. CDR3 nucleotides: TGTGCCAGCACTTCAAGCGGAGCATTCCAAGAGACCCAGTACTTC.

J is TRBJ2-3 and V is TRBV5-1, with D maybe TRBD2 (5 bases). The CDR3 is 13 amino acids. With 5 bases removed from V and 4 bases from J, the gap between germline ends came to 11 bases. From germline, CDR1 is SGHRS and CDR2 YFSETQ. In DNA form, the CDR3 reads TGCGCCAGCAGGATCGGGGAAGCAGATACGCAGTATTTT. Amino acids: CASRIGEADTQYF.

The V call is TRBV30, the J call TRBJ2-5; D uncertain. Trimming shortened V by 5 bases and J by 7 bases, and 11 bases separated the two germline ends. Germline V gives CDR1 GTSNPN, CDR2 SVGIG (reference sequence). The CDR3 totals 11 residues. CDR3 residues: CAWVAMGTQYF. CDR3 in DNA: TGTGCCTGGGTGGCGATGGGGACCCAGTACTTC. Combining the CDR3 with reference TRBV30 and TRBJ2-5 gives the whole variable domain SQTIHQWPATLVQPVGSPLSLECTVEGTSNPNLYWYRQAAGRGLQLLFYSVGIGQISSEVPQNLSASRPQDRQFILSSKKLLLSDSGFYLCAWVAMGTQYFGPGTRLLVL.

This clone was observed a handful of times. The chain couples TRBV7-8 to TRBJ2-4; 7 positions agree with TRBD2. CDR3 length: 12 residues. V gave up 5 bases and J gave up 12 bases; unmatched junction bases: 7. Germline V gene sequence: CDR1 SGHVS, CDR2 FQNEAQ. The CDR3 DNA follows: TGTGCCAGCAGCCTGAGCGGGGAATATCAGTACTTC. Encoded protein: CASSLSGEYQYF.

The chain recombines TRBV29-1 with TRBJ2-4, with 7 bases identical to TRBD1. Germline V gene lookup returns CDR1 SQVTM and CDR2 ANQGSEA. This CDR3 has 13 amino acids. V trimming: 4 bases; J trimming: 5 bases; junction bases outside the gene matches: 5. The CDR3 bases are TGCAGCGTTGGAGACAGGGACCAAAACATTCAGTACTTC. As protein: CSVGDRDQNIQYF.

V gene TRBV25-1 combines with J gene TRBJ1-2; no definite D call. The CDR3 is made up of 12 amino acids. The V gene's germline CDR1 is MGHDK and CDR2 SYGVNS. V was shortened by 6 bases and J by 7 bases, with 12 bases between the two germline ends. CDR3 nucleotide sequence: TGTGCCAGCAGCGTCACTTTTGGTGGCTACACCTTC. It specifies CASSVTFGGYTF.

The chain uses TRBV5-1 and TRBJ2-2, with 8 positions matching TRBD2. Germline V lookup: CDR1 SGHRS, CDR2 YFSETQ. J was trimmed by 1 base and V by 4 bases; bases with no gene match: 3. The CDR3 spans 15 residues. CDR3 bases: TGCGCCAGCAGCCTCACTAGCGGGAACACCGGGGAGCTGTTTTTT. It is translated as CASSLTSGNTGELFF.

The chain has TRBV5-6 and TRBJ2-3; 8 bases fit TRBD2. CDR3 length equals 16 residues. Looked up from germline, CDR1 is SGHDT and CDR2 is YYEEEE. The V gene end was trimmed by 0 bases and the J gene end by 1 base; junction bases not matched to a gene: 4. CDR3 residues: CASSLVLAGGTDTQYF. CDR3 DNA sequence: TGTGCCAGCAGCTTGGTGCTAGCGGGCGGCACAGATACGCAGTATTTT.

The V and J genes are TRBV5-1 and TRBJ2-7, with TRBD1 matching over 7 bases. V lost 5 bases, J lost 1 base, and 3 bases stayed unmatched. Germline CDR1 reads SGHRS; CDR2 reads YFSETQ. This CDR3 is 13 amino acids long. The DNA of the CDR3 is TGCGCCAGCAGTCACAGGGGTTCCTACGAGCAGTACTTC. It is translated as CASSHRGSYEQYF.

The chain employs TRBV5-4 and TRBJ1-1; maybe TRBD1 (5 bases). Looked up from germline, CDR1 is SGHNT and CDR2 is YYREEE (reference sequence). The CDR3 length is 15 residues. V dropped 4 bases and J dropped 0 bases, with 13 bases sitting between them. The CDR3 here is CASSTGSRMNTEAFF. As DNA, the CDR3 is TGTGCCAGCAGCACAGGATCCAGAATGAACACTGAAGCTTTCTTT. The whole variable domain, remainder taken from reference TRBV5-4 and TRBJ1-1, is ETGVTQSPTHLIKTRGQQVTLRCSSQSGHNTVSWYQQALGQGPQFIFQYYREEENGRGNFPPRFSGLQFPNYSSELNVNALELDDSALYLCASSTGSRMNTEAFFGQGTRLTVV.

The V call is TRBV30, the J call TRBJ1-3; unclear D gene. The CDR3 sequence is 14 residues long. V lost 5 bases and J lost 2, with 13 bases in between. CDR1 and CDR2 (germline): GTSNPN, SVGIG (reference sequence). CDR3 amino acids: CAWGGGLPGNTIYF. In DNA, the CDR3 is TGTGCCTGGGGCGGCGGCCTGCCTGGAAACACCATATATTTT. The full variable domain, completed using reference TRBV30 and TRBJ1-3, is SQTIHQWPATLVQPVGSPLSLECTVEGTSNPNLYWYRQAAGRGLQLLFYSVGIGQISSEVPQNLSASRPQDRQFILSSKKLLLSDSGFYLCAWGGGLPGNTIYFGEGSWLTVV.

V and J are TRBV6-5 and TRBJ2-3; D tentatively reads TRBD1 or TRBD2 (6 bases each). CDR1 MNHEY and CDR2 SVGAGI come from the germline V gene. The CDR3 has 12 residues. V gave up 4 bases and J gave up 8 bases, with 10 bases separating them. As DNA, the CDR3 is TGTGCCAGCAGTTTTGGGGGGCCTACGCAGTATTTT. Amino acid sequence: CASSFGGPTQYF.

The J gene is TRBJ2-5, the V gene TRBV7-9, with D unclear. V dropped 6 bases and J dropped 5 bases, with 7 bases sitting between them. Germline V lookup: CDR1 SEHNR, CDR2 FQNEAQ (reference sequence). The CDR3 has 11 residues. CDR3 DNA sequence: TGTGCCAGCAGTCGGTGGGAGACCCAGTACTTC. Translation: CASSRWETQYF.

CDR3 loop: CASSLALPGSTEAFF. CDR3 DNA sequence: TGTGCCAGCAGCTTAGCCCTCCCAGGGTCCACTGAAGCTTTCTTT. V and J are TRBV7-9 and TRBJ1-1, with a weak D call TRBD1 (5 bases). The CDR3 contains 15 residues. V was pared by 0 bases and J by 4 bases, with 12 bases between. Germline V lookup: CDR1 SEHNR, CDR2 FQNEAQ (reference sequence).

Note on this clone: Within the sample, other DNA sequences also encode this same CDR3. This sequence joins TRBV30 and TRBJ1-5; no definite D call. V lost 1 base and J lost 1, with 5 bases in between. The CDR3 sequence is 13 residues long. CDR1 and CDR2 from the germline V gene are GTSNPN and SVGIG (reference sequence). The CDR3 DNA reads TGTGCCTGGAGTGCCGGGAGCAATCAGCCCCAGCATTTT. Protein: CAWSAGSNQPQHF. Combining the CDR3 with reference TRBV30 and TRBJ1-5 gives the whole variable domain SQTIHQWPATLVQPVGSPLSLECTVEGTSNPNLYWYRQAAGRGLQLLFYSVGIGQISSEVPQNLSASRPQDRQFILSSKKLLLSDSGFYLCAWSAGSNQPQHFGDGTRLSIL.

V usage is TRBV6-5 and J usage is TRBJ1-3; D gene unclear. V lost 8 bases, J lost 2 bases, and 13 bases lay in between. The CDR3 is 14 residues long. In germline, CDR1 is MNHEY, CDR2 SVGAGI. The CDR3 coding sequence is TGTGCCAGCTCGTCCAGCTACACTGGAAACACCATATATTTT. Amino acids: CASSSSYTGNTIYF.

This clone was seen just once. Other DNA sequences in the sample encode the same CDR3. The rearrangement uses TRBV29-1 and TRBJ1-1; D gene unclear. V lost 4 bases to trimming and J lost 1 base, with 4 bases between them. CDR3 length: 11 amino acids. From germline, CDR1 is SQVTM and CDR2 ANQGSEA. The CDR3 DNA sequence: TGCAGCGTTGTCAGGAACACTGAAGCTTTCTTT. It encodes CSVVRNTEAFF.